This T cell receptor beta chain was retrieved from a study of monozygotic twins with cystic fibrosis. Study-wide findings and caveats: Median Simpson clonality of approximately 0.009 suggested naive T cells predominated. In 13 of 16 pairs, V gene usage was closest to the co-twin's.

V was cut by 1 base and J by 1 base, with 7 bases left in between. The CDR3 totals 14 residues. CDR1 and CDR2 (germline): MGHDK, SYGVNS. Profiled with immunoSEQ multiplex PCR; TCRdb holds only in-frame clones, not every one. The sample consists of 25,000 to 35,000 clones, around four fifths of them appearing once. As to this clone: Its antigen is currently unknown.

The clonotype was recovered from a girl aged 2-10 years with cystic fibrosis. This chain links TRBV25-1 with TRBJ1-1; D remains ambiguous. The sample taken for sequencing was blood. CDR3 DNA sequence: TGTGCCAGCAGTGAATGGGCGAGGAACACTGAAGCTTTCTTT. Its translation is CASSEWARNTEAFF.